These 8 T cell receptor beta chains originate from one sample sequenced in a study of CD8+ T cells in alopecia areata. Isolated RNA was reverse transcribed into cDNA used as the sequencing template. Data came from immunoSEQ multiplex PCR; TCRdb stores just in-frame clones and leaves some out. This sample carries approximately 280,000 clones, none of them present only once. After pooling, cutaneous lymph node cells were sorted with CD4, CD8alpha, NKG2D, NKG2ACE and other markers. The sequenced sample was CD4+ T cells sorted from a lymph node. Source of these receptors: a C3H/HeJ mouse with alopecia areata. For this mouse line, the MHC haplotype is H2-k.

On this clone: The germline and genes are mouse ones. Read sequence stops 4 residues before the CDR3 end, and the germline J gene provides the missing end. The chain joins TRBV5 to TRBJ1-1; TRBD1 agrees at 7 bases. Trimming cost V 4 bases and J 3 bases; bases outside gene matches: 5. This CDR3 region has 14 residues. Germline-derived CDR1 and CDR2 are LGHNA and YNLKQL (reference sequence). CDR3: CASSPRGVDTEVFF. CDR3 DNA (partial): TGTGCCAGCAGCCCCAGGGGGGTGGACACA.

This clone was counted only a few times. The genes are named according to mouse. The DNA ends 4 residues before the CDR3 does, and the rest of the CDR3 is filled in from the germline J gene. The sample has other DNA sequences that encode this CDR3 too. The rearrangement links TRBV19 to TRBJ2-1; 7 positions match TRBD2. This CDR3 comprises 13 residues. Germline CDR1 is FNHDT and CDR2 is SITEND (reference sequence). The sequenced part of the CDR3 DNA is TGTGCCAGCAGTACGGGGGGGAGAGCT. It is translated as CASSTGGRA. The complete CDR3 sequence is CASSTGGRAEQFF.

On this clone: Gene names denote mouse genes. The read falls 4 residues short of the CDR3 end, and the missing part is taken from the germline J gene. The chain employs TRBV13-3 and TRBJ2-2; 11 bases map to TRBD2. Germline loops: CDR1 NNHDY, CDR2 SYVADS. The CDR3 covers 16 residues. The V segment lost 5 bases and the J segment 2 bases; nucleotides outside the gene matches: 5. CDR3 sequence reads: CASRPRDWGNTGQLYF. The sequenced part of the CDR3 DNA is TGTGCCAGCAGGCCCCGGGACTGGGGGAACACCGGG.

Note on this clone: Gene names refer to mouse genes. Partial CDR3 DNA: TGTGCTAGTCGGCGACAGGGGGAGGGGCAAGAC. Its protein product is CASRRQGEGQD. In full, the CDR3 reads CASRRQGEGQDTQYF. This chain uses TRBV29 with TRBJ2-5, with TRBD1 matching 9 bases. The read ends 4 residues shy of where the CDR3 ends; the end is completed using the germline J gene. This CDR3 comprises 15 residues. Trimming at V came to 9 bases and at J to 3 bases, leaving 10 bases not matched to a gene. Germline CDR1 is MSHET and CDR2 is SYDVDS.

In regard to this clone: Mouse germline and gene names are used. The missing CDR3 end, 4 residues past where the read stops, is filled in from the germline J gene. The chain is built from TRBV2 and TRBJ2-5; D unclear. Germline values: CDR1 LGHNA, CDR2 YSYQKL. This CDR3 has 14 residues. The sequenced part of the CDR3 DNA is TGTGCCAGCAGCCAAGAAGAGGAGGGAGAC. Its translation is CASSQEEEGD. The full CDR3 protein reads CASSQEEEGDTQYF. The variable domain in full, completed from reference TRBV2 and TRBJ2-5, reads DPKIIQKPKYLVAVTGSEKILICEQYLGHNAMYWYRQSAKKPLEFMFSYSYQKLMDNQTASSRFQPQSSKKNHLDLQITALKPDDSATYFCASSQEEEGDTQYFGPGTRLLVL.

Notes on this clone: Gene names follow the mouse nomenclature. CDR3 bases read: TGTGCCAGCAGTTTCTGGACAGGGGTTAACCAAGAC. This codes for CASSFWTGVNQD. The complete CDR3 protein is CASSFWTGVNQDTQYF. This rearrangement joins TRBV14 to TRBJ2-5, with 9 bases lining up with TRBD1. The read ends 4 residues shy of where the CDR3 ends; the end is completed using the germline J gene. This CDR3 is 16 amino acids long. Germline V gene sequence: CDR1 SGHDT, CDR2 FRDEAV. V shed 0 bases and J 0 bases; nucleotides not matched to a gene: 2.

This clone was counted a few times. Germline and genes: mouse. Other DNA sequences in the sample encode the same CDR3. The part of the CDR3 DNA that was read is TGTGCCAGCAGTGATACGACAGGGGGAAACTCC. Amino acids: CASSDTTGGNS. The whole CDR3 protein is CASSDTTGGNSDYTF. V is TRBV13-1 and J is TRBJ1-2; 9 nucleotides match TRBD1. Read coverage stops 4 residues before the CDR3 terminus; the germline J gene supplies the remainder. The ends lost 1 base at V and 1 base at J; junction bases unmatched: 2. Germline V CDR1 and CDR2: NSHNY, SYGAGN. CDR3 length: 15 residues.

This clone turned up a few times. Germline and genes: mouse. The observed sequence ends 4 residues before the CDR3 terminus, with the missing tail filled in from the germline J gene. V is TRBV19 and J is TRBJ2-1; 10 nucleotides agree with TRBD2. Germline loops: CDR1 FNHDT, CDR2 SITEND (reference sequence). With V trimmed by 4 bases and J by 4 bases, 2 bases remained unmatched. The CDR3 spans 14 residues. The sequenced part of the CDR3 DNA is TGTGCCAGCAGTGGGGGACTGGGGTATGCT. Translation: CASSGGLGYA. In full, the CDR3 is CASSGGLGYAEQFF.